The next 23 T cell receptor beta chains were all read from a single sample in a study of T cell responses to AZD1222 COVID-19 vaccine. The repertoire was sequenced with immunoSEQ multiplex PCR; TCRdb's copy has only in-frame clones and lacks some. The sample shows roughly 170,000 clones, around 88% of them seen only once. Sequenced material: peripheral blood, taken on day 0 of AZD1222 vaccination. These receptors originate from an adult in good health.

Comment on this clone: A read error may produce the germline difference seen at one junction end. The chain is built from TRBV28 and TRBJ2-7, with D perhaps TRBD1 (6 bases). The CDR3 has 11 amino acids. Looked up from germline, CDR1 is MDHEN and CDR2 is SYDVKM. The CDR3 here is CASNLGGEQYF. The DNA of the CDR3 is TGTGCCAGCAATTTAGGGGGCGAGCAGTACTTC.

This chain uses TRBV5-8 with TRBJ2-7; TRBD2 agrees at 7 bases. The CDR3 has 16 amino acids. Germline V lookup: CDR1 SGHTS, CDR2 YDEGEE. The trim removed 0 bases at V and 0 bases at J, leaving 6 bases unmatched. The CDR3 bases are TGTGCCAGCAGCTTGGCAGGGAGGGGCGCCTCCTACGAGCAGTACTTC. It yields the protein CASSLAGRGASYEQYF.

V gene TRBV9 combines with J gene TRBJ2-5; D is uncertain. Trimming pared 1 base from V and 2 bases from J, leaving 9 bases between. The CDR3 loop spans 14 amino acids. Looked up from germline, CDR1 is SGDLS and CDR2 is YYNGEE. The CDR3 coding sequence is TGTGCCAGCAGCGTATCCCCGACACAAGAGACCCAGTACTTC. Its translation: CASSVSPTQETQYF.

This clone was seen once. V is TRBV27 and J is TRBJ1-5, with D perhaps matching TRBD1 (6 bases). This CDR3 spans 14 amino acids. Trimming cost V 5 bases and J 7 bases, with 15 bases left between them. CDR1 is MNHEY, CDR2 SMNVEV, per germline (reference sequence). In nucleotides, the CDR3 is TGTGCCAGCAGTCTTAGGGGGGCCGCGCAGCCCCAGCATTTT. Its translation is CASSLRGAAQPQHF.

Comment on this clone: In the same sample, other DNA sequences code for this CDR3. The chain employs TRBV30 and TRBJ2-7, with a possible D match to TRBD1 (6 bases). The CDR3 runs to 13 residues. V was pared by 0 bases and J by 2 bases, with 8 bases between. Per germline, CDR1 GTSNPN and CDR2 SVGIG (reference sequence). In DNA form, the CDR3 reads TGTGCCTGGAGTGTTGGGGGCGCCTACGAGCAGTACTTC. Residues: CAWSVGGAYEQYF.

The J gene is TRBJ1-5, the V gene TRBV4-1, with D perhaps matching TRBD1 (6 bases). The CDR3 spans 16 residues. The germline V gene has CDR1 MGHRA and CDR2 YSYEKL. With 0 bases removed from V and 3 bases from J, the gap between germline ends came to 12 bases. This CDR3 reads CASSQDQDRFNQPQHF. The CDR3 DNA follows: TGCGCCAGCAGCCAAGATCAGGACAGATTCAATCAGCCCCAGCATTTT.

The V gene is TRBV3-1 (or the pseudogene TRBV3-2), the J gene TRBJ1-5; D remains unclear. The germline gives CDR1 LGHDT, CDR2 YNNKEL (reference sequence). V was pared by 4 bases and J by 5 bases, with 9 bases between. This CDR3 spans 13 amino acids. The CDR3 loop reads CASSRGNDQPQHF. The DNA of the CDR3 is TGTGCCAGCAGCCGCGGTAACGATCAGCCCCAGCATTTT.

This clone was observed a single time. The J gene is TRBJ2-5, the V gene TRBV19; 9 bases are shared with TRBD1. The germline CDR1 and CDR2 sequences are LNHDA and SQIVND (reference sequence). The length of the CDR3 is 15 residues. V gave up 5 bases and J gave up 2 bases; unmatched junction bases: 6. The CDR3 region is CASSAWDRAQETQYF. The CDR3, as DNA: TGTGCCAGTAGTGCTTGGGACAGGGCTCAAGAGACCCAGTACTTC.

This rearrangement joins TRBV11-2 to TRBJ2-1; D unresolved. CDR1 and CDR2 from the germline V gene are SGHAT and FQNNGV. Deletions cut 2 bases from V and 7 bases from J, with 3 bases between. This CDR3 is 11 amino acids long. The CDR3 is CASSLLNEQFF. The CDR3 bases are TGTGCCAGCAGCTTACTAAATGAGCAGTTCTTC.

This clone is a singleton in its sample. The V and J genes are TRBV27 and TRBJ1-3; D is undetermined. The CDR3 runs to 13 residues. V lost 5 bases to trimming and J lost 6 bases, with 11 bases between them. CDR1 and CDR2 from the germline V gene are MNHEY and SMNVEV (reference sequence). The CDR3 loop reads CASSPIDSNTIYF. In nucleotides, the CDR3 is TGTGCCAGCAGTCCAATCGACTCAAACACCATATATTTT.

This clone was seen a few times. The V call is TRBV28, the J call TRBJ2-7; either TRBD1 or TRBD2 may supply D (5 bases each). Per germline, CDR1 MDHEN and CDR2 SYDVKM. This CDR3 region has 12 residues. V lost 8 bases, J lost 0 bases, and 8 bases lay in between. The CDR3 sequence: CASGDDSYEQYF. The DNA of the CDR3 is TGTGCCAGCGGGGACGACTCCTACGAGCAGTACTTC. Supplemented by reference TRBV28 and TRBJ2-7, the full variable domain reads DVKVTQSSRYLVKRTGEKVFLECVQDMDHENMFWYRQDPGLGLRLIYFSYDVKMKEKGDIPEGYSVSREKKERFSLILESASTNQTSMYLCASGDDSYEQYFGPGTRLTVT.

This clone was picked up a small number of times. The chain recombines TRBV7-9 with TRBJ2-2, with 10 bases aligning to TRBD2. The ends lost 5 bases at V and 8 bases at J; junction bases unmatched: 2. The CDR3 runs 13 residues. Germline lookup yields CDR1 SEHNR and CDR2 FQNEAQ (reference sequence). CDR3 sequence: CASSRGLAGELFF. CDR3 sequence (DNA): TGTGCCAGCAGCAGGGGACTAGCGGGGGAGCTGTTTTTT. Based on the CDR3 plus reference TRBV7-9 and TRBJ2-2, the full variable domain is DTGVSQNPRHKITKRGQNVTFRCDPISEHNRLYWYRQTLGQGPEFLTYFQNEAQLEKSRLLSDRFSAERPKGSFSTLEIQRTEQGDSAMYLCASSRGLAGELFFGEGSRLTVL.

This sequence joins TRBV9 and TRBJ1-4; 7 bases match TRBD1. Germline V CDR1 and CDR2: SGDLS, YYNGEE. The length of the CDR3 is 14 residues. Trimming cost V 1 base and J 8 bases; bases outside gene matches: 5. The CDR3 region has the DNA TGTGCCAGCAGCGTAAGACAGGGAGACGAAAAACTGTTTTTT. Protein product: CASSVRQGDEKLFF.

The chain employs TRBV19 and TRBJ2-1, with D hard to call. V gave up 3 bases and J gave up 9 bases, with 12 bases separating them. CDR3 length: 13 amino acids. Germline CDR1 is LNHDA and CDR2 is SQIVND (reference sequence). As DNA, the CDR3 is TGTGCCAGTAGTATGAAGCGCGAGAGTGAGCAGTTCTTC. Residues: CASSMKRESEQFF.

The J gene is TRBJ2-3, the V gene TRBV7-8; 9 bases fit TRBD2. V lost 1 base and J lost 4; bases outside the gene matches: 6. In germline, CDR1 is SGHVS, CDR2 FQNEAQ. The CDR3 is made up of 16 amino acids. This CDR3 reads CASSLGAGGPADTQYF. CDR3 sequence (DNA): TGTGCCAGCAGCTTAGGTGCGGGAGGGCCGGCAGATACGCAGTATTTT.

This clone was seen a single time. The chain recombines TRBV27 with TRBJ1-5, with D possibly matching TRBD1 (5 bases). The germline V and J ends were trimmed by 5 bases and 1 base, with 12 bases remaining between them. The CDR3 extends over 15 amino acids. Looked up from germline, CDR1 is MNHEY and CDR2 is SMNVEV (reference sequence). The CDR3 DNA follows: TGTGCCAGCAGTCCCTCGGGGCCCAGCAATCAGCCCCAGCATTTT. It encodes CASSPSGPSNQPQHF.

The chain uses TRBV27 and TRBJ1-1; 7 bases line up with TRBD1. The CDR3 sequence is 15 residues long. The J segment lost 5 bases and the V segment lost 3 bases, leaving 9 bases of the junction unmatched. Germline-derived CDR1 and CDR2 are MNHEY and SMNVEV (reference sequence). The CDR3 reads CASSLAPTGSTEAFF. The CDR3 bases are TGTGCCAGCAGTTTGGCCCCGACAGGGAGTACTGAAGCTTTCTTT.

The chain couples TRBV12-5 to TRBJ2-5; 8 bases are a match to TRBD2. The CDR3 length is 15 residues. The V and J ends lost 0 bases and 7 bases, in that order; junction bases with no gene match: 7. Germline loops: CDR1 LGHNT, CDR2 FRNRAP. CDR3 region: CASGLVTSGSGTQYF. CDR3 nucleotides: TGTGCTAGTGGTTTGGTAACCAGCGGGAGTGGGACCCAGTACTTC.

The CDR3 nucleotides read TGCGCCAGCAGCTTGGTGTACCGGCGTCAGCGGGAGGGCATCCCGGCGAACAATGAGCAGTTCTTC. It is translated as CASSLVYRRQREGIPANNEQFF. V is TRBV5-1 and J is TRBJ2-1; 10 bases map to TRBD2. The V segment lost 0 bases and the J segment 5 bases; nucleotides outside the gene matches: 23. CDR1 is SGHRS, CDR2 YFSETQ, per germline. This CDR3 is 22 amino acids long.

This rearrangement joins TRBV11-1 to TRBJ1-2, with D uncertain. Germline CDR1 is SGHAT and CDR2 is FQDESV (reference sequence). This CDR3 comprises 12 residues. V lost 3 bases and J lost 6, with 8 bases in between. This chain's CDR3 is CASSFSGDGYTF. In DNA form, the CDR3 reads TGTGCCAGCAGCTTCAGCGGGGATGGCTACACCTTC.

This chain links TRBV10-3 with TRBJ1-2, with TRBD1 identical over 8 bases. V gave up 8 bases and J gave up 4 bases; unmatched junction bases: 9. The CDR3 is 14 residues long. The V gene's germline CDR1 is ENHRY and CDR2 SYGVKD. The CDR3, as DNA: TGTGCCATCTCCTCCGGGACAGGTCCCTATGGCTACACCTTC. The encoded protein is CAISSGTGPYGYTF.

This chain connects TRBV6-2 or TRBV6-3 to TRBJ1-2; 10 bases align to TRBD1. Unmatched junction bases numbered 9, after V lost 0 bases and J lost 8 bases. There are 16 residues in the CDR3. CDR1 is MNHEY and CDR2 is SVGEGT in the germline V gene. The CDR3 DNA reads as TGTGCCAGCAGTTACTCCCCGGGACAGGGGTATAGCGGCTACACCTTC. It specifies CASSYSPGQGYSGYTF.

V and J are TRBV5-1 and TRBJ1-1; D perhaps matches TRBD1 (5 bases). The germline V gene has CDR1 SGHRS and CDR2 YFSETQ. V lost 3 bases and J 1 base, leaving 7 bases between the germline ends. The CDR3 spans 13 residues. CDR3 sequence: CASSYGQNTEAFF. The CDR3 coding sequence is TGCGCCAGCAGCTACGGACAGAACACTGAAGCTTTCTTT.